The source of this T cell receptor beta chain is a study of blood T cell repertoires in COVID-19. The overall study: Some COVID-19 samples were acute and others convalescent; all came from the United States, Italy and Spain.

Germline values: CDR1 WNHNN, CDR2 SYGVQD (reference sequence). V was clipped by 4 bases and J by 2 bases; unmatched bases: 6. CDR3 length: 15 amino acids. Produced via immunoSEQ multiplex PCR; TCRdb's table is partial and in-frame only. The table lists tens of thousands of clones, around 85% of them singletons. Sequenced: peripheral blood. This clonotype was sampled from a man aged 35 to 55 with COVID-19, enrolled during active disease. The chain joins TRBV10-1 to TRBJ2-3; 7 nucleotides agree with TRBD2. CDR3 sequence (DNA): TGCGCCAGCAGTGGTGGCGGGAGAGACACAGATACGCAGTATTTT. This encodes CASSGGGRDTDTQYF.